This T cell receptor beta chain was identified during a study of cytomegalovirus exposure and HLA in healthy donors. It was with 60 Vbeta and 13 Jbeta primers that the PCR ran. Measured with immunoSEQ multiplex PCR; TCRdb has only the in-frame clones, and not every one. This sample has around 140,000 clones, with roughly 62% found just once. Germline loops: CDR1 GTSNPN, CDR2 SVGIG (reference sequence). This CDR3 region has 14 residues. The germline V and J ends were trimmed by 2 bases and 4 bases, with 13 bases remaining between them. V usage is TRBV30 and J usage is TRBJ2-3; a weak D match, TRBD1 (5 bases). The receptor's source is a male donor in good health and CMV-seronegative. Sequencing was done on a sample of PBMCs. In nucleotides, the CDR3 is TGTGCCTGGAGTTTGGGTTTCAGGGCAGATACGCAGTATTTT. The encoded protein is CAWSLGFRADTQYF.